The source of this TCR beta chain is a study of T cell responses to AZD1222 COVID-19 vaccine. Study-wide results and limits: Nearly half of unique spike-specific TCRs reportedly avoided B.1.351 and B.1.1.7 mutated regions. Two doses of AZD1222 preceded a rise in Spike-specific TCR breadth and depth. The CD4 TCRs associated with vaccination extended across spike and predominated at 160-218 and 743-854. The study sampled repertoires only after the peak T cell response.

The germline V gene encodes CDR1 SNHLY and CDR2 FYNNEI. The CDR3 is 13 residues long. V dropped 6 bases and J dropped 4 bases, with 12 bases sitting between them. Points on this clone: The antigen is not known.

Clones were sequenced by immunoSEQ multiplex PCR, and TCRdb holds only the in-frame ones, with some missing. Here the sample spans about 55,000 clones, 87% being singletons. V and J are TRBV2 and TRBJ2-5; a weak D match, TRBD1 (6 bases). The receptor was isolated from an adult in good health. The specimen was peripheral blood, collected on day 0 of AZD1222 vaccination. CDR3 DNA: TGTGCCAGCAGGAACAGGGCGGGAGAGACCCAGTACTTC. It specifies CASRNRAGETQYF.